These 14 T cell receptor beta chains share one sample of origin, sequenced in a study of shared clonotypes between healthy human individuals (dated by TCRdb to about 2020). The library relied on the immunoSEQ multiplex PCR assay. TCRdb obtained this table from immuneACCESS and retained in-frame rearrangements with V and J assigned. These tables miss some clones; where compared with another copy, unresolved V genes account for less than half of the shortfall, and the remainder is unexplained. This sample holds about 1 million clones; about 70% were observed only once. The ten largest clonotypes hold about 1.5% of the sample. Sequencing input: memory CD4+ T cells sorted from blood. The cell subset or site label, as the study defines it: CD45RA-negative fraction. These receptors were taken from a man between 18 and 35 years old in good health.

This clone was counted only a few times. V and J are TRBV19 and TRBJ1-5; a weak D match, TRBD1 (5 bases). The CDR3 runs to 16 residues. The V and J ends lost 6 bases and 0 bases respectively, with 15 bases between them. Germline values: CDR1 LNHDA, CDR2 SQIVND (reference sequence). CDR3 loop: CASRVWGGSSNQPQHF. CDR3 bases: TGTGCCAGTAGGGTCTGGGGGGGAAGTAGCAATCAGCCCCAGCATTTT.

The chain joins TRBV19 to TRBJ2-5; no firm D call. Trimming cost V 9 bases and J 10 bases, with 21 bases left between them. The CDR3 covers 13 residues. CDR1 and CDR2 (germline): LNHDA, SQIVND (reference sequence). CDR3: CARNSCPAKIQYF. The CDR3 DNA follows: TGTGCCAGAAATAGTTGCCCCGCGAAGATCCAGTACTTC.

Details on this clone: Other DNA sequences in this specimen translate into the identical CDR3. The genes are TRBV5-1 and TRBJ1-2; D not certain. Looked up from germline, CDR1 is SGHRS and CDR2 is YFSETQ. This CDR3 is 14 amino acids long. Trimming left V 0 bases short and J 0 bases short, with 6 bases between. The CDR3 region has the DNA TGCGCCAGCAGCTTGGACGGTTCTAACTATGGCTACACCTTC. This sequence encodes CASSLDGSNYGYTF.

In this sample, this clone turned up a few times. The chain uses TRBV6-1 and TRBJ2-5; 8 positions agree with TRBD1. The J call could be wrong; TRBJ2-7 is a better fit for the DNA end. Germline values: CDR1 MNHNS, CDR2 SASEGT. The CDR3 covers 13 residues. CDR3 nucleotide sequence: TGTGCCAGCCTCCAGGGGGCACCTTTCGAGCAGTACTTC. It translates to CASLQGAPFEQYF.

This clone was picked up many times. The rearrangement joins TRBV5-4 to TRBJ2-1; 7 nucleotides line up with TRBD2. The CDR3 spans 15 residues. Germline trimming cut 4 bases from V and 0 bases from J; bases unmatched to any gene: 4. Germline V CDR1 and CDR2: SGHNT, YYREEE (reference sequence). The CDR3 loop reads CASSTTSASYNEQFF. CDR3 sequence (DNA): TGTGCCAGCAGCACAACTAGCGCCTCCTACAATGAGCAGTTCTTC.

With regard to this clone: This may stem from a read error, because a much larger clone lies one nucleotide away. V and J are TRBV5-6 and TRBJ2-5; a weak D match, TRBD2 (5 bases). The CDR3 length is 14 residues. CDR1 SGHDT and CDR2 YYEEEE come from the germline V gene. V lost 3 bases and J lost 4, with 13 bases in between. CDR3: CASSSWTGGETQYF. In DNA form, the CDR3 reads TGTGCCAGCAGCTCCTGGACTGGCGGAGAGACCCAGTACTTC.

The genes are TRBV7-9 and TRBJ1-3, with TRBD1 matching over 7 bases. The V gene's germline CDR1 is SEHNR and CDR2 FQNEAQ (reference sequence). Trimming removed 3 bases from V and 7 bases from J; junction bases left unmatched: 12. The length of the CDR3 is 16 residues. CDR3 nucleotides: TGTGCCAGCAGCTTCAATAGGGGGCCTTTGTGGAACACCATATATTTT. Its protein is CASSFNRGPLWNTIYF.

This clone was detected a few times. V is TRBV7-3 and J is TRBJ2-1, with TRBD2 identical over 9 bases. V lost 1 base and J lost 10; bases outside the gene matches: 8. The germline gives CDR1 SGHTA, CDR2 FQGTGA. The CDR3 consists of 15 residues. The CDR3 region has the DNA TGTGCCAGCAGCTTAATGACTGCGGGGGGGCAAGAGCAGTTCTTC. Protein product: CASSLMTAGGQEQFF.

This clone was detected once. Other DNA sequences within the sample encode an identical CDR3. The chain is built from TRBV28 and TRBJ2-7, with 8 bases that match TRBD1. The CDR3 consists of 15 residues. CDR1 and CDR2 from the germline V gene are MDHEN and SYDVKM. V lost 6 bases to trimming and J lost 0 bases; unmatched junction nucleotides: 7. The CDR3 is CASSSPGQVSYEQYF. In nucleotides, the CDR3 is TGTGCCAGCAGCTCTCCGGGACAGGTCTCCTACGAGCAGTACTTC.

This clone was detected a few times. The chain recombines TRBV5-6 with TRBJ1-1; D not certain. Germline-derived CDR1 and CDR2 are SGHDT and YYEEEE. V lost 7 bases to trimming and J lost 5 bases, with 12 bases between them. The CDR3 consists of 12 residues. The CDR3 coding sequence is TGTGCCAGCGGATTGTTTCGGACTGAAGCTTTCTTT. Translation: CASGLFRTEAFF.

J is TRBJ2-1 and V is TRBV4-1; tentative D call: TRBD1 (5 bases). This CDR3 region has 18 residues. Trimming took off 3 bases at V and 0 bases at J, with 18 bases between the two ends. The germline V gene encodes CDR1 MGHRA and CDR2 YSYEKL. The CDR3 bases are TGCGCCAGCAGCCACCTACTCACGACAGATAACTCCTACAATGAGCAGTTCTTC. This translates into CASSHLLTTDNSYNEQFF.

The chain employs TRBV7-2 and TRBJ2-3; 11 bases agree with TRBD2. Trimming cost V 3 bases and J 0 bases; bases outside gene matches: 2. The CDR3 is 16 residues long. The germline V gene encodes CDR1 SGHTA and CDR2 FQGNSA. In DNA, the CDR3 is TGTGCCAGCAGCTTGACTAGCGGGACTAGCACAGATACGCAGTATTTT. Translating it yields CASSLTSGTSTDTQYF. Looking up the rest from reference TRBV7-2 and TRBJ2-3 gives the full variable domain: GAGVSQSPSNKVTEKGKDVELRCDPISGHTALYWYRQSLGQGLEFLIYFQGNSAPDKSGLPSDRFSAERTGGSVSTLTIQRTQQEDSAVYLCASSLTSGTSTDTQYFGPGTRLTVL.

This sequence joins TRBV5-1 and TRBJ2-7, with 8 bases matching TRBD1. The J segment lost 8 bases and the V segment lost 3 bases, leaving 7 bases of the junction unmatched. CDR1 is SGHRS and CDR2 is YFSETQ in the germline V gene. The CDR3 contains 13 residues. The CDR3 nucleotides are TGCGCCAGCAGCTCCGGGACAGGAGCCAAGCAGTACTTC. This gives the protein CASSSGTGAKQYF.

This clone was detected many times. The V and J genes are TRBV28 and TRBJ1-6; 7 positions agree with TRBD1. This CDR3 spans 17 amino acids. The junction had 10 bases not matched to a gene; V was cut back by 2 bases and J by 6 bases. Germline V lookup: CDR1 MDHEN, CDR2 SYDVKM. The CDR3 reads CASSLLSPRDSNSPLHF. DNA of the CDR3: TGTGCCAGCAGTTTACTAAGCCCCAGGGACAGTAATTCACCCCTCCACTTT.